Below are 21 T cell receptor beta chains sequenced from a single sample in a study of blood T cell repertoires in COVID-19. Method: immunoSEQ multiplex PCR; TCRdb's copy keeps in-frame clones and lacks some. The sample has over 100,000 clones; 92% are singletons. Source material: peripheral blood. The receptor set was obtained from a woman aged 50 to 60 with COVID-19, enrolled during active disease.

CDR3 bases: TGTGCCAGCAGTGACCTCCAGGCTCTCTCTGGAAACACCATATATTTT. Protein sequence: CASSDLQALSGNTIYF. The J gene is TRBJ1-3, the V gene TRBV2; D gene uncertain. V was trimmed by 3 bases and J by 0 bases, leaving 12 bases between them. From germline, CDR1 is SNHLY and CDR2 FYNNEI. CDR3 length equals 16 residues.

The chain combines TRBV18 with TRBJ2-7; 7 bases map to TRBD1. This CDR3 has 14 amino acids. Per germline, CDR1 KGHSH and CDR2 LQKENI. Losses at the gene ends were 5 bases for V and 5 bases for J; bases not matched to a gene: 9. The CDR3 loop reads CASSTDRETNEQYV. CDR3 in DNA: TGTGCCAGCTCAACCGACAGGGAGACTAACGAGCAGTACGTC.

The chain couples TRBV23-1 to TRBJ1-4, with 7 bases that match TRBD1. TRBV23-1 falls under the ORF class, with uncertain function. The junction had 4 bases not matched to a gene; V was cut back by 0 bases and J by 0 bases. This CDR3 is built from 17 residues. This CDR3 reads CASSQSNGTATNEKLFF. The CDR3 region has the DNA TGCGCCAGCAGTCAATCTAACGGGACAGCAACTAATGAAAAACTGTTTTTT.

The chain carries TRBV29-1 and TRBJ2-3; no clear D. V was pared by 1 base and J by 4 bases, with 6 bases between. Looked up from germline, CDR1 is SQVTM and CDR2 is ANQGSEA. This CDR3 comprises 12 residues. CDR3 nucleotides: TGCAGCGTTGAAGTCCTTTCAGATACGCAGTATTTT. This codes for CSVEVLSDTQYF.

The chain joins TRBV6-6 to TRBJ2-2, with D perhaps TRBD1 (6 bases). Trimming removed 6 bases at V and 0 bases at J, with 11 bases between. CDR3 length equals 15 residues. Looked up from germline, CDR1 is MNHNY and CDR2 is SVGAGI (reference sequence). The CDR3, as DNA: TGTGCCAGCAGCTCCGGGACATCGAACACCGGGGAGCTGTTTTTT. Encoded protein: CASSSGTSNTGELFF.

This sequence joins TRBV12-3 or TRBV12-4 and TRBJ2-1; the D is unclear. The CDR3 runs 12 residues. Trimming took 3 bases from V and 8 from J, leaving 8 bases between them. CDR3 sequence: CASSLGPHEQFF. DNA of the CDR3: TGTGCCAGCAGTTTGGGCCCCCATGAGCAGTTCTTC.

The chain employs TRBV10-1 and TRBJ1-1; no reliable D call. The CDR3 covers 12 residues. V was trimmed by 4 bases and J by 1 base, leaving 4 bases between them. The V gene's germline CDR1 is WNHNN and CDR2 SYGVQD (reference sequence). CDR3 region: CASSAKNTEAFF. Written as DNA, the CDR3 is TGCGCCAGCAGTGCCAAGAACACTGAAGCTTTCTTT.

The rearrangement links TRBV6-2 or TRBV6-3 to TRBJ2-4; D is possibly TRBD1 (6 bases). The ends were cut back, 0 bases at V and 2 bases at J, with 23 bases in the middle. CDR1 MNHEY and CDR2 SVGEGT come from the germline V gene. The CDR3 covers 20 residues. DNA of the CDR3: TGTGCCAGCAGTTACTCACCGGGACAACAAGAGAGGGCCACCAAAAACATTCAGTACTTC. Amino acids: CASSYSPGQQERATKNIQYF.

This clone was seen only once. The chain combines TRBV10-3 with TRBJ1-1; D possibly corresponds to TRBD1 (5 bases). CDR3 size: 14 residues. Looked up from germline, CDR1 is ENHRY and CDR2 is SYGVKD. V dropped 4 bases and J dropped 3 bases, with 12 bases sitting between them. The CDR3 loop reads CAISGTPGDTEAFF. CDR3 nucleotides: TGTGCCATCAGTGGTACTCCGGGGGACACTGAAGCTTTCTTT.

This clone came up once. V and J are TRBV5-5 and TRBJ2-1; perhaps TRBD2 as D (5 bases). The V gene's germline CDR1 is SGHKS and CDR2 YYEKEE (reference sequence). CDR3 size: 14 residues. V was shortened by 3 bases and J by 9 bases, with 16 bases between the two germline ends. The CDR3 DNA follows: TGTGCCAGCAGCTCTACCGGGTCTAGCACTGAGCAGTTCTTC. Its translation is CASSSTGSSTEQFF.

V usage is TRBV28 and J usage is TRBJ2-7; the match to TRBD2 covers 9 bases. This CDR3 spans 15 amino acids. The V gene's germline CDR1 is MDHEN and CDR2 SYDVKM. With V trimmed by 5 bases and J by 3 bases, 8 bases remained unmatched. The CDR3 coding sequence is TGTGCCAGCAGTATGGCGACTAGCGGCCGCTACGAGCAGTACGTC. Amino acids: CASSMATSGRYEQYV.

DNA of the CDR3: TGTGCCAGCGATCCAAAAAAACTCCAAGAGACCCAGTACTTC. It encodes CASDPKKLQETQYF. The J gene is TRBJ2-5, the V gene TRBV6-5; D gene ambiguous. The CDR3 extends over 14 amino acids. CDR1 MNHEY and CDR2 SVGAGI come from the germline V gene. V shed 8 bases and J shed 1 base, with 14 bases lying between them.

The V gene is TRBV14, the J gene TRBJ1-2; D not certain. CDR3 length: 16 amino acids. V lost 4 bases to trimming and J lost 2 bases, with 17 bases between them. CDR1 is SGHDN and CDR2 is FVKESK in the germline V gene. The CDR3 protein is CASSPSPSRWNYGYTF. The CDR3 DNA reads as TGTGCCAGCAGCCCTTCGCCGAGCAGGTGGAACTATGGCTACACCTTC.

The J gene is TRBJ2-1, the V gene TRBV6-5, with D perhaps matching TRBD1 (5 bases). V lost 6 bases to trimming and J lost 4 bases, with 7 bases between them. The CDR3 sequence is 12 residues long. Germline V gene sequence: CDR1 MNHEY, CDR2 SVGAGI. The CDR3, as DNA: TGTGCCAGCAGATCAGGGTACAATGAGCAGTTCTTC. Protein product: CASRSGYNEQFF.

The V call is TRBV27, the J call TRBJ1-5; a possible D gene is TRBD1 (6 bases). V lost 3 bases to trimming and J lost 0 bases, with 15 bases between them. CDR3 length: 17 amino acids. The germline V gene has CDR1 MNHEY and CDR2 SMNVEV (reference sequence). CDR3: CASSFNGQFYSNQPQHF. CDR3 DNA sequence: TGTGCCAGCAGTTTCAACGGACAGTTTTATAGCAATCAGCCCCAGCATTTT.

The CDR3 DNA reads TGTGCCAGCAGCTTGAAGAGGGGGGGTGAAGCTTTCTTT. This sequence encodes CASSLKRGGEAFF. The chain carries TRBV7-3 and TRBJ1-1; D may be TRBD1 (6 bases). The ends were cut back, 3 bases at V and 7 bases at J, with 12 bases in the middle. This CDR3 has 13 residues. Germline assignment: CDR1 SGHTA and CDR2 FQGTGA.

The V and J genes are TRBV7-8 and TRBJ1-3; 8 nucleotides line up with TRBD1. Per the germline V gene, CDR1 is SGHVS and CDR2 is FQNEAQ. The length of the CDR3 is 16 residues. The ends lost 3 bases at V and 0 bases at J; junction bases unmatched: 4. The CDR3 sequence is CASSFGQGFSGNTIYF. CDR3 DNA: TGTGCCAGCAGCTTCGGACAGGGATTCTCTGGAAACACCATATATTTT.

This sequence joins TRBV3-1 (or the pseudogene TRBV3-2) and TRBJ2-5; TRBD2 matches 9 bases. V shed 3 bases and J 2 bases; nucleotides not matched to a gene: 4. CDR1 and CDR2 from the germline V gene are LGHDT and YNNKEL (reference sequence). The CDR3 is 15 amino acids. The CDR3 is CASSHLAGTQETQYF. CDR3 sequence (DNA): TGTGCCAGCAGCCACCTAGCGGGGACGCAAGAGACCCAGTACTTC.

The chain uses TRBV5-4 and TRBJ2-7, with 7 bases lining up with TRBD2. J lost 1 base, V lost 4 bases, and 11 bases had no gene match. Germline CDR1 and CDR2: SGHNT and YYREEE (reference sequence). The CDR3 totals 16 residues. The CDR3 is CASSPRAERGSYEQYF. The CDR3 DNA sequence: TGTGCCAGCAGCCCCAGGGCGGAGCGGGGATCCTACGAGCAGTACTTC.

The V gene is TRBV3-1 (or the pseudogene TRBV3-2), the J gene TRBJ1-6; D is undetermined. Germline CDR1 is LGHDT and CDR2 is YNNKEL (reference sequence). The CDR3 runs to 13 residues. Trimming removed 6 bases at V and 7 bases at J, with 10 bases between. CDR3 nucleotides: TGTGCCAGCAGGGAACAGCCCAATTCACCCCTCCACTTT. Residues: CASREQPNSPLHF.

This chain uses TRBV13 with TRBJ2-1; a weak D match, TRBD2 (5 bases). The germline V gene has CDR1 PRHDT and CDR2 FYEKMQ (reference sequence). Trimming took off 2 bases at V and 1 base at J, with 12 bases between the two ends. This CDR3 has 16 residues. This CDR3 is CASSLYRGGSYNEQFF. CDR3 DNA: TGTGCCAGCAGCTTATATCGGGGTGGGTCCTACAATGAGCAGTTCTTC.